This is a list of T cell receptor beta chains from one sample in a study of T cell changes during pregnancy in multiple sclerosis. Repertoires were generated with immunoSEQ multiplex PCR, while TCRdb's copy carries only in-frame clones and drops some. This sample has 60,000 to 75,000 clones; about 91% occur once, and the top ten carry about 1.6%. The starting material was peripheral blood, obtained after pregnancy. Receptor source: a female donor with multiple sclerosis, enrolled in a pregnancy study. Both conserved end residues are part of each CDR3. A D gene is named only where the DNA matches it firmly. Clone sizes are given selectively: once, few, many, or a class where the clone is expanded.

D,size,V,J,CDR3,DNA
TRBD2,-,TRBV10-3,TRBJ2-2,CATGGLAINTGELFF,TGTGCCACCGGGGGACTAGCGATTAACACCGGGGAGCTGTTTTTT
TRBD1,-,TRBV2,TRBJ2-7,CATPRDRGLYEQYF,TGTGCCACCCCCCGGGACAGGGGGCTATACGAGCAGTACTTC
-,-,TRBV7-9,TRBJ2-4,CASSLVLPSKNIQYF,TGTGCCAGCAGCTTAGTCCTTCCCTCCAAAAACATTCAGTACTTC
TRBD2,-,TRBV19,TRBJ2-2,CASSMDSGSYIGELFF,TGTGCCAGTAGTATGGATAGCGGGAGCTATATCGGGGAGCTGTTTTTT
-,-,TRBV30,TRBJ2-5,CAWSGPQRETQYF,TGTGCCTGGAGCGGCCCCCAGAGGGAGACCCAGTACTTC
TRBD2,-,TRBV13,TRBJ2-3,CASSGTGTSGTDTQYF,TGTGCCAGCAGCGGGACGGGGACTAGCGGCACAGATACGCAGTATTTT
-,-,TRBV7-9,TRBJ2-5,CASSSDWGGAYRGETQYF,TGTGCCAGCAGCTCGGATTGGGGGGGCGCATACAGAGGAGAGACCCAGTACTTC
-,-,TRBV7-6,TRBJ2-2,CASSSGTRNTGELFF,TGTGCCAGCAGCTCCGGGACAAGGAACACCGGGGAGCTGTTTTTT
TRBD2,once,TRBV5-4,TRBJ2-7,CASSSSGSSYEQYF,TGTGCCAGCAGTTCTAGCGGGAGCTCCTACGAGCAGTACTTC
-,-,TRBV2,TRBJ1-4,CASSPRGSDLSNEKLFF,TGTGCCAGCAGTCCCCGCGGTAGCGATCTCTCTAATGAAAAACTGTTTTTT
TRBD2,-,TRBV12-5,TRBJ2-3,CASGPRLAGTDTQYF,TGTGCTAGTGGTCCCCGGCTAGCGGGAACAGATACGCAGTATTTT
TRBD1,-,TRBV19,TRBJ1-3,CASSSGQGLSGNTIYF,TGTGCCAGTAGTTCCGGACAGGGCCTCTCTGGAAACACCATATATTTT
-,-,TRBV18,TRBJ2-1,CASSLPSYNEQFF,TGTGCCAGCTCTCTCCCCTCCTACAATGAGCAGTTCTTC
-,-,TRBV7-2,TRBJ1-5,CASSLVSAGYSNQPQHF,TGTGCCAGCAGCTTAGTTTCGGCCGGGTATAGCAATCAGCCCCAGCATTTT
TRBD1,-,TRBV2,TRBJ2-3,CASSEEGDRADTQYF,TGTGCCAGCAGTGAAGAGGGGGACAGGGCAGATACGCAGTATTTT
-,-,TRBV6-4,TRBJ1-5,CASSDSMRGNQPQHF,TGTGCCAGCAGTGACTCGATGCGGGGCAATCAGCCCCAGCATTTT
-,-,TRBV13,TRBJ2-7,CASSLGGLTEQYF,TGTGCCAGCAGCTTAGGCGGTCTAACCGAGCAGTACTTC
-,-,TRBV6-5,TRBJ2-6,CASMASGANVLTF,TGTGCCAGCATGGCCTCTGGGGCCAACGTCCTGACTTTC
TRBD1,-,TRBV10-3,TRBJ1-4,CAISESQGAEKLFF,TGTGCCATCAGTGAGAGTCAGGGGGCCGAAAAACTGTTTTTT
TRBD2,once,TRBV5-1,TRBJ2-3,CASSLDVVTSDYF,TGCGCCAGCAGCTTGGATGTGGTGACTAGCGACTATTTT
TRBD1,-,TRBV6-1,TRBJ2-7,CASLQAAGTGAEQYF,TGTGCCAGCCTCCAAGCCGCCGGGACAGGGGCCGAGCAGTACTTC
TRBD1,-,TRBV18,TRBJ2-7,CASSPPTLGTGAYEQYF,TGTGCCAGCTCACCACCAACTTTGGGGACAGGGGCCTACGAGCAGTACTTC
TRBD2,-,TRBV5-6,TRBJ2-3,CASSLGTSYGTDTQYF,TGTGCCAGCAGCTTAGGGACTAGCTATGGCACAGATACGCAGTATTTT
TRBD1,-,TRBV18,TRBJ1-2,CASSPTTGESYGYTF,TGTGCCAGCTCACCCACGACAGGGGAAAGCTATGGCTACACCTTC